This TCR beta chain was obtained from a study of blood T cells in healthy people across ages. General study results and limits: Diversity of TCR beta per million T cells declined in a roughly linear way with age.

The CDR3 has 16 amino acids. Germline lookup yields CDR1 MDHEN and CDR2 SYDVKM. Between the trimmed V and J ends, which lost 5 bases and 1 base, there was a span of 16 bases. Through a sample-barcoded 5' primer and a J-beta primer mix, a second PCR was run for roughly 7 to 12 cycles. TCRdb independently ran MiXCR on the 5' RACE reads; one entry per CDR3 protein. The sample lists about 970,000 distinct CDR3 sequences, about 51% occurring once. Concerning this clonotype itself: Its antigen remains unidentified.

The chain joins TRBV28 to TRBJ2-3, with D maybe TRBD2 (7 bases). This receptor was obtained from a woman aged 55-75 years in good health. The specimen was blood. Written as DNA, the CDR3 is TGTGCCAGCAGTGGAAGGTTAGGGGGGGGCACAGATACGCAGTATTTT. It codes for CASSGRLGGGTDTQYF.